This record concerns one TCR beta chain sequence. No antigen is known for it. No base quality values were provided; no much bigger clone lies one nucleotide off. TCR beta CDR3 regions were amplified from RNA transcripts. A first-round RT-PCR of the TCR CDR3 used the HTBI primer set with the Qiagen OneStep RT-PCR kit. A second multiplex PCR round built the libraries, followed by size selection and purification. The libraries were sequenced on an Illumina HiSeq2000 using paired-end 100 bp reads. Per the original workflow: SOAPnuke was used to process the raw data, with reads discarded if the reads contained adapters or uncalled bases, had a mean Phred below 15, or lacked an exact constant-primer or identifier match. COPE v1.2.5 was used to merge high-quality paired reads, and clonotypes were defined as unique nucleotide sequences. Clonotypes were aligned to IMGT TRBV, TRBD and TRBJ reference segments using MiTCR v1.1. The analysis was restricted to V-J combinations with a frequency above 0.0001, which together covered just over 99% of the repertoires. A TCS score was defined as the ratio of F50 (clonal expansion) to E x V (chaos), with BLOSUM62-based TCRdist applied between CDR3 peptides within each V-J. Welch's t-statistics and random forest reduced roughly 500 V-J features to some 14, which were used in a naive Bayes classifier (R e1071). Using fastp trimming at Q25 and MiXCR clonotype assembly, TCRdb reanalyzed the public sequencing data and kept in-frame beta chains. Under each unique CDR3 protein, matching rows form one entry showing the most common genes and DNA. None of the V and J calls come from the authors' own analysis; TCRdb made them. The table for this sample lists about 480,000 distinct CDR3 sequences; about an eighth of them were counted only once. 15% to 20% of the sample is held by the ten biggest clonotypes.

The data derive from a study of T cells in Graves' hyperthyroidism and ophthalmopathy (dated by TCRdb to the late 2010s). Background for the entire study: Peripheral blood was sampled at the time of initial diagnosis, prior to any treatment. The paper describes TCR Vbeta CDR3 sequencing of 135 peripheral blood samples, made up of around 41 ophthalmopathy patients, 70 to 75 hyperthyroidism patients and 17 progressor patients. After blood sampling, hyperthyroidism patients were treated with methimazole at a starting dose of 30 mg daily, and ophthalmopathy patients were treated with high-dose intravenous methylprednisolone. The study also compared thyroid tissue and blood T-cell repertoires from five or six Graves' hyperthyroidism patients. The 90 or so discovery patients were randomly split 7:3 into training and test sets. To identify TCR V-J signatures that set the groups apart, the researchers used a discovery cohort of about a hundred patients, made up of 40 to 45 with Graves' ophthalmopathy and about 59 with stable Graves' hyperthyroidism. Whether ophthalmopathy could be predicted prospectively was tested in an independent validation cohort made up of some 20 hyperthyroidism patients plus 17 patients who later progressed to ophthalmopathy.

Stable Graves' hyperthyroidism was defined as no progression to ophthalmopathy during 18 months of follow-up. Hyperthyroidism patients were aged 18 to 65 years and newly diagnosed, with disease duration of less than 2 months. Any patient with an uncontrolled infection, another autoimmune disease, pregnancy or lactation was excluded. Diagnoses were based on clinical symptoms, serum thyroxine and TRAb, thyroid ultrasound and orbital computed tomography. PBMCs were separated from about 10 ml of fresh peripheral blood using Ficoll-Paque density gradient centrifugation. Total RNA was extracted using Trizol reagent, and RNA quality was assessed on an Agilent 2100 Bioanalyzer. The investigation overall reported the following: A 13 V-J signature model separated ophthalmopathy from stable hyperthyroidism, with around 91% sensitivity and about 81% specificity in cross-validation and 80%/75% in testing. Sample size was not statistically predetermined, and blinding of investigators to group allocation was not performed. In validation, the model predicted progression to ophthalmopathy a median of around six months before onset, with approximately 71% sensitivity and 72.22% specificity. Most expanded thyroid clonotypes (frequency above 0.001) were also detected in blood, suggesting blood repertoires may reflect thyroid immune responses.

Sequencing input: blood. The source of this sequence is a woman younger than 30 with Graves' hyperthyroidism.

CDR3 sequence: CASSPSDGEGYGYTF. The nucleotides read TGTGCCAGTAGTCCTTCGGACGGTGAGGGCTATGGCTACACCTTC. The receptor chain draws on TRBV19 and TRBJ1-2; no confident D gene assignment can be made. CDR1 and CDR2 were assigned from the germline V gene (reference sequence) as LNHDA and SQIVND. The CDR3 runs 15 residues from the cysteine to the phenylalanine. Left in the record is the CDR3 DNA by itself, 45 bases read in frame from the first base. The V and J ends are trimmed by 5 bases and 4 bases, leaving 17 bases between them.